The subject of this entry is one TCR beta chain. Which antigen it targets is not known. Base qualities are not provided; no much larger clone lies one nucleotide away. The donors were about 40 Caucasian individuals from Russia, aged 6 to 90 years, who were systemically healthy. About 10 milliliters of peripheral blood were drawn from each donor into EDTA-treated Vacutainer tubes. Ficoll-Paque density-gradient centrifugation was used to isolate PBMCs, with at least 7 million per sample. Total RNA was extracted from PBMCs with Trizol reagent, with at least 6 micrograms obtained per sample. The percentages of naive CD45RAhigh/CD27high T cells were determined by flow cytometry on a PBMC aliquot from every donor. The library was produced with 5' RACE. TCRdb shows the sequencer as Illumina HiSeq 2500. A second PCR of about 7 to 12 cycles was run with a J-beta primer mix and a sample-barcoded 5' primer. A unique molecular identifier was introduced onto each TCR beta cDNA molecule by a template-switch 5' adaptor carrying 12 random nucleotides. Each sample yielded at least 2.5 million CDR3-containing paired-end reads. The Mint cDNA synthesis kit, primed by a TRBC-specific oligonucleotide, was used to synthesize first-strand cDNA from all RNA. After uracil-DNA glycosylase treatment, a first 18-cycle PCR used universal primers M1SS and BC2_uni_R on all cDNA. The study's processing was this. For normalization, 1 million high-quality reads were randomly selected from each sample, with every read carrying a distinct molecular identifier. Instead of being binned into consensus sequences, reads with shared molecular identifiers were discarded. MiTCR, with a Q25 quality threshold and the strictest error-elimination algorithm, was used for CDR3 identification, clonotype clustering and error correction. Lower-bound total TCR beta diversity was estimated with a nonparametric unseen species model using Euler transformation. Starting from the raw public reads, TCRdb applied fastp trimming at Q25, assembled clones with MiXCR and retained in-frame beta chains. Each record represents a unique CDR3 protein, reported with the most common genes and DNA among its rows. These V and J calls derive from TCRdb rather than the authors' analysis. A total of about 1.6 million distinct CDR3 sequences appear in this sample, 30% to 40% of them only once. The top ten hold roughly 10% of the sample.

The entry originates in a study of blood T cells in healthy people across ages (dated by TCRdb to between 2014 and 2017). Study-wide context: Template switching captured roughly one uniquely barcoded TCR beta cDNA molecule per two T cells in model experiments. To track age-related changes in TCR beta repertoire diversity, the study relied on deep sequencing normalized with unique cDNA molecular identifiers. The donors were split into four age groups: young (average around 16 years), middle-aged (39), aged (roughly 60) and long-lived (about 82). To avoid experimental bias, donors of different ages were distributed randomly across sequencing lanes. For two donors (one aged 18 to 30 and one aged 80 or older), the study analyzed two additional independent replicas of 1 million unique cDNA reads from the same blood draw. Paper-wide results and their limitations: The long-lived group showed more naive CD4+ T cells, fewer expanded clones and increased TCR diversity than the aged group, suggesting age selection. As age increased, observed TCR beta diversity per million T cells dropped in a roughly linear way, and a significant reduction was already evident by age roughly 40. The CMV infection status of donors was not known, potentially confounding age-related changes in expanded clonotypes. Bulk unsorted PBMC profiling prevented conclusive comparison of naive and antigen-experienced compartments. The percentage of naive T cells measured by flow cytometry correlated strongly with observed TCR beta diversity. Total diversity estimates from one million sequenced T cells were considered lower bounds and underestimates.

Its CDR3 holds 15 amino acids, cysteine through phenylalanine. Of the read, only the CDR3 DNA is kept; its 45 bases are in frame from base 1. The junction shows trimming of 3 bases on V and 5 bases on J, plus 14 bases between the germline ends. This clonotype was obtained from a woman aged 25 to 45 in good health. In this chain, TRBV12-3 or TRBV12-4 is recombined with TRBJ2-1; no D gene is confidently identified. The sample taken for sequencing was blood. The sequence in DNA is TGTGCCAGCAGTTTTCTTAGAGCATCGGACAATGAGCAGTTCTTC. Its protein reads: CASSFLRASDNEQFF.